This T cell receptor (beta chain) was sequenced for a study of blood T cells in healthy people across ages. This clonotype was seen a few times. The antigen is unknown. Trimming cost V 4 bases and J 5 bases, with 15 bases left between them. The CDR3 sequence is 15 residues long. A second about 6 to 12 cycle PCR used barcoded and J-beta primers. TCRdb called the 5' RACE reads again in MiXCR, with one record for every CDR3 protein. The table lists 600,000 or so distinct CDR3 sequences, roughly 30% of them singletons. Total RNA, at least 5.5 micrograms per sample, was extracted from PBMCs. Broader study findings: Higher diversity and more naive CD4+ cells were features of long-lived donors, compared to aged donors. A conclusive naive versus antigen-experienced comparison was prevented by the unsorted PBMCs.

This clonotype was sampled from an elderly woman in good health. The chain couples TRBV12-3 or TRBV12-4 to TRBJ1-5; maybe TRBD1 (6 bases). The sample comprised blood. The CDR3 nucleotides are TGTGCCAGCAGTTCGGGAGGCAGGGGAGATCAGCCCCAGCATTTT. Translated, it gives CASSSGGRGDQPQHF.